Below, one T cell receptor (beta chain) is given with its context. This receptor's antigen is unknown. Per-base quality was not reported, and no clone a single base away is much larger than it. The sample comes from a study of immune evolution from preneoplasia to lung adenocarcinoma (dated by TCRdb to about 2021). In terms of the full investigation: HLA loss of heterozygosity was observed in roughly 7%, 15% and 33% of AIS, MIA and ADC lesions, respectively, and was not observed in any AAH lesions. The sample size was set by how many specimens were available, not by a prior power calculation. Class I HLA alleles were inferred from exome data with POLYSOLVER, and allele-specific HLA loss was detected with LOHHLA. According to the study, 105 samples went through TCR sequencing. The overall cohort comprised 55 or so patients with pulmonary nodules who underwent surgical resection. The study used immune gene expression, TCR sequencing and multiplex immunofluorescence to profile the immune contexture of lung adenocarcinoma precursors and invasive adenocarcinoma. The immune data were integrated with whole exome sequencing and methylation data obtained from the same cohort of nodules. Resected precursor lesions (AAH, AIS, MIA) and invasive adenocarcinomas were compared against paired morphologically normal lung tissue. The TCR sequencing data were obtained from 45 to 55 patients.

TCR beta CDR3 regions were sequenced from DNA using the immunoSEQ hsTCRbeta Kit. The authors' pipeline ran thus. TCR sequencing data were analysed with the ImmunoSEQ Analyzer. T cell clonality was defined as 1 minus Pielou's evenness computed on productive rearrangements. The inverse Simpson index, applied to productive templates, was used to measure T cell diversity. T cell density was TCR beta template counts normalized to usable DNA, estimated by amplifying and sequencing housekeeping genes. Two-sided Kruskal-Wallis tests were used to compare TCR metrics between histologic stages. The table comes from immuneACCESS by way of TCRdb, which keeps in-frame sequences with V and J called. Part of the clones is missing from these tables; in studies checked, under half for an unresolved V gene and the rest for unknown reasons. The D gene and trimming were derived from the DNA, and the V and J assignments and clone size from that table. Within this sample are approximately 9,300 clones, with 60% to 80% of them counted one time only. The leading ten clones occupy about 12% of the sample.

Study-wide findings and limitations: Because all patients were from Japan and China, applicability to Western populations was uncertain. Top T cell clone frequencies were highest in normal lung and appeared to decrease progressively from AAH through AIS, MIA and invasive adenocarcinoma. The findings rested on association rather than direct causation, and larger cohorts with long-term follow-up and longitudinal biopsies were considered necessary. Compared with EGFR-mutant or double wild-type lesions, KRAS-mutant nodules had the highest T cell clonality. Clonality was highest in normal lung, while later-stage lesions appeared to show lower clonality but higher T cell density and diversity.

The patients had resection in Japan or China between about 2014 and 2018. Two lung cancer pathologists independently confirmed the histologic diagnosis of each case on H&E slides. For nucleic acid extraction, premalignant or tumor cells were enriched by macro-dissection following pathologic assessment. The AllPrep DNA/RNA FFPE Kit was used to isolate DNA from FFPE tissue. The receptor was isolated from a person of 80 years or more with lung adenocarcinoma. The sample consisted of FFPE lung adenocarcinoma in situ tissue. What this sample's cell subset or site label stands for: preinvasive adenocarcinoma in situ (AIS).

The nucleotides are TGCGCCAGCAGCTTGTTCAGCTCTAACGACGAGCAGTACTTC. It translates as CASSLFSSNDEQYF. The sequence is built from TRBV5-1 and TRBJ2-7; the D gene cannot be resolved reliably. CDR1 is given as SGHRS and CDR2 as YFSETQ, both from the germline V gene. Inclusive of the bounding cysteine and phenylalanine, the CDR3 is 14 residues long. Only CDR3 DNA remains: 42 bases, in frame from the first base. V drops 1 base and J drops 5 bases, leaving 13 bases in between.